The 30 T cell receptor beta chains given below trace back to one sample, sequenced in a study of Ad26.COV2.S vaccination and SARS-CoV-2 variants. Treatment specified: about 20 received Ad26.COV2.S at low or high dose, single or two shots; about 5 received placebo; per-sample allocation not given. The samples date from day 63 after the first vaccine or placebo injection. TCRdb's table, derived via immunoSEQ multiplex PCR, lists solely in-frame clones and lacks some. The table has about 680,000 clones, approximately 88% seen once. Source: peripheral blood, taken in a trial of Ad26.COV2.S vaccine versus placebo. Every receptor here comes from a person between 18 and 65 years old who received the Ad26.COV2.S COVID-19 vaccine or a placebo.

This clone was found a few times. In the same sample, other DNA sequences code for this CDR3. The genes are TRBV20-1 and TRBJ2-7; tentative D call: TRBD1 (6 bases). Germline V CDR1 and CDR2: DFQATT, SNEGSKA (reference sequence). The germline V and J ends were trimmed by 2 bases and 4 bases, with 6 bases remaining between them. The CDR3 consists of 11 residues. CDR3 nucleotides: TGCAGTGCTAGACAGGGGTACGAGCAGTACTTC. Translating gives CSARQGYEQYF.

The J gene is TRBJ1-5, the V gene TRBV4-3, with a tentative D call TRBD1 (5 bases). The ends were cut back, 4 bases at V and 9 bases at J, with 13 bases in the middle. This CDR3 has 13 amino acids. CDR1 LGHNA and CDR2 YSLEER come from the germline V gene. The CDR3, as DNA: TGCGCCAGCAGCCGGGACCCAGGTCGGCCCCAGCATTTT. Encoded protein: CASSRDPGRPQHF.

This chain links TRBV7-2 with TRBJ2-7; the match to TRBD1 covers 8 bases. This CDR3 region has 16 residues. Germline lookup yields CDR1 SGHTA and CDR2 FQGNSA. With V trimmed by 2 bases and J by 4 bases, 10 bases remained unmatched. CDR3 loop: CASSLSPGDRRYEQYF. The CDR3 DNA follows: TGTGCCAGCAGCTTATCCCCGGGGGACAGGCGGTACGAGCAGTACTTC.

The chain carries TRBV3-1 (or the pseudogene TRBV3-2) and TRBJ2-1; 11 nucleotides line up with TRBD2. Per the germline V gene, CDR1 is LGHDT and CDR2 is YNNKEL (reference sequence). The CDR3 extends over 16 amino acids. The V gene end was trimmed by 4 bases and the J gene end by 2 bases; junction bases not matched to a gene: 4. DNA for the CDR3: TGTGCCAGCAGCCCCGAACTAGCGGGAGCCTACAATGAGCAGTTCTTC. This sequence encodes CASSPELAGAYNEQFF.

V and J are TRBV6-5 and TRBJ2-1; 9 bases agree with TRBD1. Unmatched junction bases numbered 11, after V lost 11 bases and J lost 6 bases. CDR3 length: 14 residues. CDR1 and CDR2 from the germline V gene are MNHEY and SVGAGI. This CDR3 is CACWGQGDSNEQFF. DNA for the CDR3: TGTGCCTGCTGGGGACAGGGCGACTCCAATGAGCAGTTCTTC.

The CDR3 reads CASSGTGVWYEQYF. CDR3 sequence (DNA): TGTGCCAGCTCCGGGACAGGGGTTTGGTACGAGCAGTACTTC. This chain connects TRBV6-5 to TRBJ2-7, with 10 bases that match TRBD1. The CDR3 runs 14 residues. V dropped 8 bases and J dropped 4; count of bases not matched to a gene: 8. Germline-derived CDR1 and CDR2 are MNHEY and SVGAGI.

This chain uses TRBV19 with TRBJ1-2, with D hard to call. Trimming cost V 7 bases and J 2 bases, with 14 bases left between them. CDR3 size: 14 residues. Germline V gene sequence: CDR1 LNHDA, CDR2 SQIVND (reference sequence). The CDR3 sequence: CASKSRGQNYGYTF. CDR3 nucleotide sequence: TGTGCCAGTAAATCCAGAGGCCAAAACTATGGCTACACCTTC.

As for this clone: Other DNA sequences in this sample translate to the same CDR3. V usage is TRBV19 and J usage is TRBJ2-7, with 9 bases matching TRBD1. The V segment lost 5 bases and the J segment 1 base; nucleotides outside the gene matches: 6. Germline V lookup: CDR1 LNHDA, CDR2 SQIVND (reference sequence). The CDR3 has 15 residues. The CDR3 DNA is TGTGCCAGTAGTCGGGGGACAGGGAGTTCCTACGAGCAGTACTTC. Its translation is CASSRGTGSSYEQYF.

The V gene is TRBV10-2, the J gene TRBJ2-7; a weak D match, TRBD1 (6 bases). Germline V gene lookup returns CDR1 WSHSY and CDR2 SAAADI. CDR3 length: 13 amino acids. Trimming pared 8 bases from V and 0 bases from J, leaving 11 bases between. As DNA, the CDR3 is TGCGCCAGCCTATCGGACAGCTCCTACGAGCAGTACTTC. Translating gives CASLSDSSYEQYF.

V is TRBV6-6 and J is TRBJ1-5; 7 positions agree with TRBD1. The CDR3 contains 12 residues. Germline loops: CDR1 MNHNY, CDR2 SVGAGI (reference sequence). J gave up 7 bases and V 5 bases, and 2 bases lay outside the gene matches. The CDR3 is CASSMDRQPQHF. The CDR3 DNA reads TGTGCCAGCAGTATGGACAGGCAGCCCCAGCATTTT.

This clone was seen a single time. The V gene is TRBV14, the J gene TRBJ1-6, with D unresolved. With 0 bases removed from V and 9 bases from J, the gap between germline ends came to 12 bases. Looked up from germline, CDR1 is SGHDN and CDR2 is FVKESK. The CDR3 is 15 residues long. CDR3 nucleotides: TGTGCCAGCAGCCAAGATCTACGGGAAAGTTCACCCCTCCACTTT. Its translation is CASSQDLRESSPLHF.

This clone was picked up one time. Its ends do not fully match the called genes, so a read error is possible. The rearrangement links TRBV2 to TRBJ2-7; D possibly corresponds to TRBD2 (6 bases). The CDR3 totals 14 residues. CDR1 and CDR2 from the germline V gene are SNHLY and FYNNEI. The CDR3 loop is CASSEAPGGYEQYF. The CDR3 DNA sequence: TGTGCCAGCAGCGAAGCGCCCGGGGGTTACGAGCAGTACTTC.

This chain connects TRBV7-6 to TRBJ2-3, with TRBD2 matching 10 bases. Germline CDR1 reads SGHVS; CDR2 reads FNYEAQ. The V segment lost 2 bases and the J segment 1 base; nucleotides outside the gene matches: 3. This CDR3 region has 16 residues. CDR3 amino acids: CASSLFTSGGTDTQYF. DNA of the CDR3: TGTGCCAGCAGCTTATTTACTAGCGGGGGCACAGATACGCAGTATTTT.

The V and J genes are TRBV19 and TRBJ2-7; 7 nucleotides align to TRBD1. The CDR3 is 16 amino acids. Germline lookup yields CDR1 LNHDA and CDR2 SQIVND (reference sequence). Trimming cost V 0 bases and J 2 bases; bases outside gene matches: 7. This chain's CDR3 is CASSIDLPTGTYEQYF. The DNA of the CDR3 is TGTGCCAGTAGTATAGATCTCCCGACAGGGACCTACGAGCAGTACTTC.

The genes are TRBV12-3 or TRBV12-4 and TRBJ2-4; D possibly corresponds to TRBD2 (6 bases). This CDR3 is 13 amino acids long. Trimming pared 3 bases from V and 5 bases from J, leaving 8 bases between. The chain's CDR3 is CASSLGGENIQYF. The CDR3 nucleotides read TGTGCCAGCAGTTTGGGGGGAGAAAACATTCAGTACTTC.

V and J are TRBV6-5 and TRBJ1-3; D is uncertain. Germline lookup yields CDR1 MNHEY and CDR2 SVGAGI. Between the trimmed V and J ends, which lost 6 bases and 0 bases, there was a span of 12 bases. This CDR3 spans 15 amino acids. The CDR3 DNA sequence: TGTGCCAGCAGCTTAGTTTACAACTCTGGAAACACCATATATTTT. Residues: CASSLVYNSGNTIYF.

The chain is built from TRBV5-4 and TRBJ1-2, with 9 positions matching TRBD1. The CDR3 has 14 amino acids. Germline assignment: CDR1 SGHNT and CDR2 YYREEE (reference sequence). With V trimmed by 0 bases and J by 6 bases, 3 bases remained unmatched. The CDR3 is CASSLGGQGNGYTF. The CDR3 DNA reads TGTGCCAGCAGCTTGGGGGGACAGGGCAATGGCTACACCTTC.

V usage is TRBV30 and J usage is TRBJ2-3; D uncertain. Trimming pared 5 bases from V and 1 base from J, leaving 10 bases between. CDR3 size: 13 residues. Per germline, CDR1 GTSNPN and CDR2 SVGIG (reference sequence). CDR3 amino acids: CAWEQPGTDTQYF. The CDR3 DNA reads TGTGCCTGGGAGCAACCTGGCACAGATACGCAGTATTTT.

V usage is TRBV18 and J usage is TRBJ2-1, with unresolved D. Trimming removed 1 base from V and 6 bases from J, with 10 bases in between. CDR1 KGHSH and CDR2 LQKENI come from the germline V gene. The CDR3 spans 14 residues. CDR3 coding DNA: TGTGCCAGCTCACCACTTGCCCTAAGCAATGAGCAGTTCTTC. It codes for CASSPLALSNEQFF.

The chain recombines TRBV6-6 with TRBJ2-7; D assignment may be TRBD1 or TRBD2 (7 bases each). CDR3 size: 13 residues. V gave up 5 bases and J gave up 5 bases, with 13 bases separating them. From germline, CDR1 is MNHNY and CDR2 SVGAGI (reference sequence). The CDR3 bases are TGTGCCAGCAGTACTCCAGGGGGGGACGAGCAGTACTTC. It encodes CASSTPGGDEQYF.

V and J are TRBV7-2 and TRBJ1-5; perhaps TRBD1 as D (6 bases). Deletions cut 0 bases from V and 9 bases from J, with 12 bases between. The germline V gene encodes CDR1 SGHTA and CDR2 FQGNSA. The CDR3 has 14 residues. CDR3 region: CASSLAAWGAPQHF. The CDR3 coding sequence is TGTGCCAGCAGCTTAGCAGCGTGGGGGGCGCCCCAGCATTTT.

The chain employs TRBV10-3 and TRBJ1-5; 9 nucleotides agree with TRBD1. The CDR3 covers 18 residues. V trimming: 10 bases; J trimming: 2 bases; junction bases outside the gene matches: 18. Germline CDR1 and CDR2: ENHRY and SYGVKD. CDR3 sequence: CATESGQGKRTGNQPQHF. The CDR3 DNA reads TGTGCCACCGAGAGCGGACAGGGGAAGAGAACTGGCAATCAGCCCCAGCATTTT.

V is TRBV6-2 or TRBV6-3 and J is TRBJ2-7, with a tentative D call TRBD2 (6 bases). CDR3 length: 16 amino acids. Germline V gene lookup returns CDR1 MNHEY and CDR2 SVGEGT. Trimming took 2 bases from V and 2 from J, leaving 16 bases between them. CDR3 residues: CASSYGGASVPYEQYF. The CDR3 bases are TGTGCCAGCAGTTACGGGGGAGCTAGCGTACCCTACGAGCAGTACTTC.

The rearrangement links TRBV7-2 to TRBJ1-2; TRBD1 matches 10 bases. The CDR3 has 15 amino acids. V gave up 5 bases and J gave up 8 bases; unmatched junction bases: 11. Germline CDR1 reads SGHTA; CDR2 reads FQGNSA. This CDR3 is CASSPTTGGAWGYTF. The CDR3 DNA follows: TGTGCCAGCAGCCCAACGACAGGGGGCGCGTGGGGCTACACCTTC.

The chain couples TRBV18 to TRBJ2-5; no clear D gene. From germline, CDR1 is KGHSH and CDR2 LQKENI. V lost 4 bases, J lost 3 bases, and 6 bases lay in between. This CDR3 region has 12 residues. This CDR3 reads CASSLEKETQYF. CDR3 sequence (DNA): TGTGCCAGCTCACTGGAAAAAGAGACCCAGTACTTC.

The chain couples TRBV5-1 to TRBJ2-7; the D call may be TRBD1 or TRBD2 (7 bases each). Germline CDR1 and CDR2: SGHRS and YFSETQ. V was shortened by 0 bases and J by 3 bases, with 13 bases between the two germline ends. The CDR3 covers 15 residues. CDR3 loop: CASSLDGRGGYEQYF. The CDR3 DNA follows: TGCGCCAGCAGCTTGGATGGCAGGGGGGGCTACGAGCAGTACTTC.

CDR3 DNA: TGTGCCAGTGGTGGTGGGGGAGCGGGGGAAATCAAAAACATTCAGTACTTC. The encoded protein is CASGGGGAGEIKNIQYF. This chain uses TRBV2 with TRBJ2-4; 8 positions match TRBD2. Germline-derived CDR1 and CDR2 are SNHLY and FYNNEI. CDR3 length equals 17 residues. Unmatched junction bases numbered 16, after V lost 9 bases and J lost 3 bases.

The gene calls are TRBV5-1 and TRBJ2-2; D might be TRBD1 (7 bases). The germline V gene has CDR1 SGHRS and CDR2 YFSETQ. The CDR3 runs to 15 residues. Trimming left V 4 bases short and J 4 bases short, with 14 bases between. This CDR3 is CASSPRGAGTGELFF. For the CDR3, the DNA is TGCGCCAGCAGCCCCAGGGGGGCGGGCACCGGGGAGCTGTTTTTT.

In this sample, this clone turned up once. The chain carries TRBV7-9 and TRBJ1-1; 9 positions match TRBD1. CDR1 SEHNR and CDR2 FQNEAQ come from the germline V gene (reference sequence). Trimming removed 4 bases from V and 4 bases from J; junction bases left unmatched: 16. The CDR3 has 18 amino acids. CDR3 protein: CASSSPQASGTGITEAFF. Written as DNA, the CDR3 is TGTGCCAGCAGCTCTCCCCAAGCTTCCGGGACAGGGATCACTGAAGCTTTCTTT.

The chain joins TRBV4-1 to TRBJ1-1, with D unresolved. Germline CDR1 MGHRA, CDR2 YSYEKL. Trimming removed 0 bases at V and 0 bases at J, with 8 bases between. The CDR3 contains 15 residues. Written as DNA, the CDR3 is TGCGCCAGCAGCCAAGATAGAGGGCTGAACACTGAAGCTTTCTTT. This gives the protein CASSQDRGLNTEAFF.